This TCR beta chain came from a study of blood T cell repertoires in COVID-19. About the study: Whether acute or convalescent, the COVID-19 samples came from the United States, Italy and Spain. The analysed material was cDNA or gDNA that came from T cells, B-cell-depleted T cells, or PBMCs.

As originally analysed: Estimation of nucleated cell counts relied on the amplification of reference gene primers. Clones were read by immunoSEQ multiplex PCR, and TCRdb kept only the in-frame ones, dropping some. That table is the source of V, J and clone size, and D and trimming were worked out from the DNA. The sample includes 130,000 to 150,000 clones, approximately 85% of them seen just once. The V and J ends lost 9 bases and 1 base respectively, with 14 bases between them. Germline values: CDR1 SGHNT, CDR2 YYREEE (reference sequence). The CDR3 has 13 amino acids. The sequence came from a human donor with acute or convalescent COVID-19. The donor label of this sample is uncertain. Input material: peripheral blood. This chain links TRBV5-4 with TRBJ2-7; TRBD2 is a possible D gene (6 bases). CDR3 sequence reads: CATKRAQSYEQYF. As DNA, the CDR3 is TGTGCCACCAAGCGGGCCCAGTCCTACGAGCAGTACTTC.